This T cell receptor beta chain came from a study of T cells in Graves' hyperthyroidism and ophthalmopathy (dated by TCRdb to about 2019). Some background on the complete study: Peripheral blood samples were taken at the time of initial diagnosis, prior to any treatment. To identify distinguishing TCR V-J signatures, a discovery cohort of about 100 patients was used, comprising fewer than 45 with Graves' ophthalmopathy and roughly 60 with stable Graves' hyperthyroidism. Prospective prediction of ophthalmopathy was tested in an independent validation cohort consisting of under 20 hyperthyroidism patients and about 17 patients who later progressed to ophthalmopathy. The roughly 91 discovery patients were randomly split 7:3 into training and test sets. In several Graves' hyperthyroidism patients, the study also compared T-cell repertoires from thyroid tissue with T-cell repertoires from blood. After blood sampling, hyperthyroidism patients were treated with methimazole at a starting dose of 30 mg daily, and ophthalmopathy patients were treated with high-dose intravenous methylprednisolone. The paper reports TCR Vbeta CDR3 sequencing of some 140 peripheral blood samples: around 41 ophthalmopathy, over 70 hyperthyroidism and approximately 17 progressor patients. The study at large found these results: Most expanded thyroid clonotypes (frequency above 0.001) were also detected in blood, a finding suggesting that blood repertoires may reflect thyroid immune responses. A 13 V-J signature model separated ophthalmopathy from stable hyperthyroidism, with around 91% sensitivity and 81% to 82% specificity in cross-validation and 80%/75% in testing. During validation, the model predicted progression to ophthalmopathy a median of about 6.5 months ahead of onset, with around 70% sensitivity and around 73% specificity. No statistical method was used to set the sample size in advance, and investigators knew the group allocation.

Graves' hyperthyroidism was defined as stable when no progression to ophthalmopathy occurred over 18 months of follow-up. Hyperthyroidism patients were newly diagnosed, with disease duration under 2 months, and aged 18 to 65 years. The study excluded patients with uncontrolled infections, other autoimmune diseases, pregnancy or lactation. Diagnoses were based on clinical symptoms, serum thyroxine and TRAb, thyroid ultrasound and orbital computed tomography. PBMCs were separated from approximately 10 ml of fresh peripheral blood using Ficoll-Paque density gradient centrifugation. Total RNA was extracted using Trizol reagent, and RNA quality was assessed on an Agilent 2100 Bioanalyzer. The TCR beta CDR3 regions were amplified from RNA transcripts. For the first round of RT-PCR on the TCR CDR3, the HTBI primer set was used together with the Qiagen OneStep RT-PCR kit. The libraries were constructed in a second round of multiplex PCR and then size-selected and purified. Libraries were sequenced paired-end with 100 bp reads on an Illumina HiSeq2000. From the authors' description of their analysis: SOAPnuke was used to process the raw data, throwing out any read that contained adapters or uncalled bases, had a mean Phred below 15, or lacked an exact constant-primer or identifier match. COPE v1.2.5 was used to merge high-quality paired reads, and clonotypes were defined as unique nucleotide sequences. MiTCR v1.1 was used to align clonotypes to the IMGT TRBV, TRBD and TRBJ reference segments. The analysis was restricted to V-J combinations with a frequency above 0.0001, which together covered about 99% of the repertoires. The TCS score was defined as the ratio of F50 (clonal expansion) to E x V (chaos), calculated using BLOSUM62-based TCRdist between CDR3 peptides within each V-J. Welch's t-statistics and random forest reduced roughly 540 V-J features to under 15, which were used in a naive Bayes classifier (R e1071). TCRdb applied fastp at Q25 and MiXCR to the public reads, then kept only in-frame beta chains. Duplicate CDR3 protein sequences are folded into a single record with the most common DNA and genes. TCRdb's processing, not the authors', yielded these V and J calls. The sample profile shows about 560,000 distinct CDR3 sequences; about 14% of them were found once. In total, the top ten clones hold about 14% of the sample.

This clonotype was recorded many times. It has no known antigen specificity. One base away there is no much larger clone; base qualities are not given. V ends up 7 bases short and J 4 bases short, with an unmatched junction base count of 5. CDR1 and CDR2 are read off the germline V gene as MDHEN and SYDVKM. From cysteine to phenylalanine, the CDR3 is 14 amino acids long. Of all the DNA, just the CDR3 is kept, 42 bases in frame from base 1. The receptor comes from a woman aged 40-49 years with Graves' hyperthyroidism. The receptor chain draws on TRBV28 and TRBJ2-2; TRBD2 agrees with 8 junctional bases. What was sequenced was blood. DNA sequence: TGTGCCAGCACCCCCGGGAGGGCCACCGGGGAGCTGTTTTTT. Its protein is CASTPGRATGELFF.